The 15 T cell receptor beta chains in this list originate from one sample, sequenced in a study of blood T cell repertoires in COVID-19. Repertoires were generated with immunoSEQ multiplex PCR, while TCRdb's copy carries only in-frame clones and drops some. The table includes 200,000 to 250,000 clones, over 80% detected once. The sample comprised PBMCs or T cells enriched from blood (not recorded which). The receptor set was obtained from a middle-aged woman who had recovered from COVID-19.

The rearrangement joins TRBV5-1 to TRBJ1-2; TRBD1 aligns across 8 bases. Trimming took 5 bases from V and 3 from J; bases not matched to a gene: 3. The CDR3 covers 13 residues. Germline-derived CDR1 and CDR2 are SGHRS and YFSETQ. CDR3 sequence reads: CASSQDRDYGYTF. CDR3 in DNA: TGCGCCAGCAGTCAGGACAGGGACTATGGCTACACCTTC.

V is TRBV4-2 and J is TRBJ1-1, with a tentative D call TRBD1 (6 bases). The length of the CDR3 is 14 residues. Germline loops: CDR1 LGHNA, CDR2 YNFKEQ. The V and J ends lost 1 base and 5 bases respectively, with 11 bases between them. This CDR3 reads CASSQGTGSTEAFF. The CDR3 coding sequence is TGTGCCAGCAGCCAAGGAACAGGGAGTACTGAAGCTTTCTTT.

Only a few counts were recorded for this clone. The chain couples TRBV7-6 to TRBJ1-2, with D tentatively TRBD1 (5 bases). V lost 1 base, J lost 8 bases, and 11 bases lay in between. Germline values: CDR1 SGHVS, CDR2 FNYEAQ. The CDR3 length is 13 residues. DNA of the CDR3: TGTGCCAGCAGCTTAGTAGGGGAAAGGGGCTACACCTTC. Amino acid sequence: CASSLVGERGYTF.

The genes are TRBV3-1 (or the pseudogene TRBV3-2) and TRBJ1-5, with a weak D call TRBD1 (6 bases). Per germline, CDR1 LGHDT and CDR2 YNNKEL (reference sequence). The V end was cut by 3 bases, the J end by 7 bases, with 13 bases between. The CDR3 has 14 residues. This CDR3 reads CASSHRTVNQPQHF. In DNA, the CDR3 is TGTGCCAGCAGCCACCGGACAGTCAACCAGCCCCAGCATTTT.

The sample holds one count of this clone. The gene calls are TRBV7-8 and TRBJ1-3; maybe TRBD1 (5 bases). Germline CDR1 and CDR2: SGHVS and FQNEAQ. V was cut by 5 bases and J by 5 bases, with 13 bases left in between. This CDR3 is 14 amino acids long. The CDR3 DNA reads as TGTGCCAGCAGCGCCCGGACAACTAGAAACACCATATATTTT. This translates into CASSARTTRNTIYF.

This sequence joins TRBV28 and TRBJ1-1; 8 nucleotides match TRBD1. The J segment lost 1 base and the V segment lost 6 bases, leaving 7 bases of the junction unmatched. The CDR3 is made up of 15 amino acids. Germline assignment: CDR1 MDHEN and CDR2 SYDVKM. As DNA, the CDR3 is TGTGCCAGCAGCCGGGGACAGGCGGAGAACACTGAAGCTTTCTTT. As protein: CASSRGQAENTEAFF.

J is TRBJ2-1 and V is TRBV2; 7 bases are a match to TRBD2. J gave up 4 bases and V 7 bases, and 10 bases lay outside the gene matches. This CDR3 is built from 15 residues. Germline assignment: CDR1 SNHLY and CDR2 FYNNEI. CDR3 in amino acids: CASILTSPKYNEQFF. The CDR3 DNA reads TGTGCCAGCATACTGACTAGCCCTAAGTACAATGAGCAGTTCTTC.

CDR3 in amino acids: CSVNRGTTEAFF. CDR3 DNA sequence: TGCAGCGTAAACAGGGGGACTACTGAAGCTTTCTTT. The chain joins TRBV29-1 to TRBJ1-1, with 8 bases identical to TRBD1. The ends lost 6 bases at V and 5 bases at J; junction bases unmatched: 5. The length of the CDR3 is 12 residues. Germline CDR1 and CDR2: SQVTM and ANQGSEA.

The chain carries TRBV27 and TRBJ1-2; D gene ambiguous. The CDR3 spans 17 residues. CDR1 is MNHEY, CDR2 SMNVEV, per germline (reference sequence). V lost 6 bases and J 0 bases, leaving 20 bases between the germline ends. The chain's CDR3 is CASSLWARYRTNYGYTF. Here the CDR3 DNA reads TGTGCCAGCAGCCTATGGGCCCGTTACCGTACTAACTATGGCTACACCTTC.

The V call is TRBV10-1, the J call TRBJ2-7; the match to TRBD2 covers 8 bases. Trimming at V came to 0 bases and at J to 2 bases, leaving 0 bases not matched to a gene. The CDR3 loop spans 14 amino acids. Germline CDR1 and CDR2: WNHNN and SYGVQD (reference sequence). CDR3 nucleotide sequence: TGCGCCAGCAGTGAGTCTAGCGGGACCTACGAGCAGTACTTC. This encodes CASSESSGTYEQYF.

V and J are TRBV13 and TRBJ2-1; 7 positions agree with TRBD2. The V and J ends lost 6 bases and 9 bases, in that order; junction bases with no gene match: 11. The CDR3 sequence is 14 residues long. The germline V gene encodes CDR1 PRHDT and CDR2 FYEKMQ (reference sequence). Here the CDR3 reads CASSSREEGFEQFF. The CDR3 region has the DNA TGTGCCAGCAGTTCCCGGGAGGAAGGGTTTGAGCAGTTCTTC. The complete variable domain, with remaining parts taken from reference TRBV13 and TRBJ2-1, reads AAGVIQSPRHLIKEKRETATLKCYPIPRHDTVYWYQQGPGQDPQFLISFYEKMQSDKGSIPDRFSAQQFSDYHSELNMSSLELGDSALYFCASSSREEGFEQFFGPGTRLTVL.

The CDR3 region is CASSPSTGPYEQYF. The CDR3 bases are TGTGCCAGCTCACCTTCGACAGGGCCCTACGAGCAGTACTTC. The chain employs TRBV18 and TRBJ2-7; 7 positions agree with TRBD1. V dropped 3 bases and J dropped 2; count of bases not matched to a gene: 4. The CDR3 is 14 residues long. Germline CDR1 reads KGHSH; CDR2 reads LQKENI.

This chain links TRBV12-3 or TRBV12-4 with TRBJ2-2; no reliable D call. Between the trimmed V and J ends, which lost 5 bases and 13 bases, there was a span of 11 bases. The CDR3 runs 11 residues. CDR3 in amino acids: CASSLSSVLFF. Here the CDR3 DNA reads TGTGCCAGCAGTCTATCCTCGGTGCTGTTTTTT.

The V call is TRBV28, the J call TRBJ2-1; the match to TRBD2 covers 7 bases. Unmatched junction bases numbered 4, after V lost 4 bases and J lost 1 base. In germline, CDR1 is MDHEN, CDR2 SYDVKM. The CDR3 has 15 residues. CDR3 sequence: CASSSSGGSYNEQFF. The CDR3 nucleotides are TGTGCCAGCAGTTCCTCGGGGGGTTCCTACAATGAGCAGTTCTTC.

V and J are TRBV28 and TRBJ2-5; 7 nucleotides line up with TRBD1. The germline gives CDR1 MDHEN, CDR2 SYDVKM. The CDR3 length is 14 residues. V shed 4 bases, J shed 5 bases, and the junction held 7 bases outside the gene matches. CDR3 nucleotides: TGTGCCAGCAGTTCACAGGGGCTCCGGGAGACCCAGTACTTC. Translated: CASSSQGLRETQYF. Combining the CDR3 with reference TRBV28 and TRBJ2-5 gives the whole variable domain DVKVTQSSRYLVKRTGEKVFLECVQDMDHENMFWYRQDPGLGLRLIYFSYDVKMKEKGDIPEGYSVSREKKERFSLILESASTNQTSMYLCASSSQGLRETQYFGPGTRLLVL.